This T cell receptor (beta chain) was sequenced for a study of pediatric ulcerative colitis. One to two pinch biopsies were taken from the rectum during colonoscopy. Repertoires were generated with immunoSEQ multiplex PCR, while TCRdb's copy carries only in-frame clones and drops some. The sample contains approximately 40,000 clones, around 73% of which appear only once. This receptor was obtained from a boy between 10 and 17 years old with moderate ulcerative colitis. What was sequenced was gut tissue.

The CDR3 region is CASSIGTTQETQYF. The DNA for the CDR3 is TGTGCCAGCAGCATCGGGACTACCCAAGAGACCCAGTACTTC. The chain couples TRBV9 to TRBJ2-5, with 7 bases identical to TRBD2. The CDR3 length is 14 residues. CDR1 and CDR2 (germline): SGDLS, YYNGEE. V gave up 4 bases and J gave up 1 base; unmatched junction bases: 4.